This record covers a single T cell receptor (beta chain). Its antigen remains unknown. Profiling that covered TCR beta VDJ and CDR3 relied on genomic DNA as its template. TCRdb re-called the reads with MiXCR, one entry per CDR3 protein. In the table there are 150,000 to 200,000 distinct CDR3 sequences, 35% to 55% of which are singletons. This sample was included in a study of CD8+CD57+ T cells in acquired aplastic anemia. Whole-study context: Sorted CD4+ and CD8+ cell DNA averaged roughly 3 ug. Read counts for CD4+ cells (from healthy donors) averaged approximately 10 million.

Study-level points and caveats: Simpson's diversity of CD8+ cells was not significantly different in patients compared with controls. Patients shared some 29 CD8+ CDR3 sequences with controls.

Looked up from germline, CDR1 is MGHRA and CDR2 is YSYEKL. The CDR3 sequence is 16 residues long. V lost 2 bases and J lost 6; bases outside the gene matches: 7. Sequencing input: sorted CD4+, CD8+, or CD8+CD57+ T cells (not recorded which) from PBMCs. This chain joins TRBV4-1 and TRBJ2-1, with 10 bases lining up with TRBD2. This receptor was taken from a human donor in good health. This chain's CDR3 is CASSQPQRGGVNEQFF. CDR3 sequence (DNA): TGCGCCAGCAGCCAACCCCAGCGGGGGGGAGTCAATGAGCAGTTCTTC.